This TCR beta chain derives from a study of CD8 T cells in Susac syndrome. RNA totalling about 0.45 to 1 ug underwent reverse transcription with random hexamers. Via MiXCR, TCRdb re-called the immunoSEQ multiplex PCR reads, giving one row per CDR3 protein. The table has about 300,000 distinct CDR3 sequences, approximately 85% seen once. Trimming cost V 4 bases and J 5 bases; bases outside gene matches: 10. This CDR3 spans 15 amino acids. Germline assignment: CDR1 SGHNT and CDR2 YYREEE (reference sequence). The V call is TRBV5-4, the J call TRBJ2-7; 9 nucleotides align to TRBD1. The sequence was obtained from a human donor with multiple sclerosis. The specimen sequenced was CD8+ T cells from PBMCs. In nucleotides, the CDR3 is TGTGCCAGCAGCCCGGGGACAGGGCAATGGGACGAGCAGTACTTC. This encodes CASSPGTGQWDEQYF. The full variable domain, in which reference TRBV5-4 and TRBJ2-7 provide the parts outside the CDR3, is ETGVTQSPTHLIKTRGQQVTLRCSSQSGHNTVSWYQQALGQGPQFIFQYYREEENGRGNFPPRFSGLQFPNYSSELNVNALELDDSALYLCASSPGTGQWDEQYFGPGTRLTVT.